This T cell receptor beta chain was sequenced for a study of cytomegalovirus exposure and HLA in healthy donors. Overall study findings and caveats: Associated with cytomegalovirus, according to the listing, were some 180 TCR beta chains. The TCR clusters that emerged in the first cohort tended, a later analysis found, to co-occur in the 120 or so validation repertoires.

In regard to this clone: Antigen specificity is unknown.

Only in-frame clones appear in the TCRdb table, and some are missing; sequencing was by immunoSEQ multiplex PCR. The top ten clones hold 2% to 2.5% of a sample with over 150,000 clones, 86% of them seen once. V shed 2 bases and J shed 7 bases, with 14 bases lying between them. This CDR3 has 14 amino acids. CDR1 SGHDN and CDR2 FVKESK come from the germline V gene. The sequenced sample was PBMCs. The receptor's source is a woman aged 18-29 years in good health and CMV-seronegative. The gene calls are TRBV14 and TRBJ1-1; a possible D gene is TRBD1 (5 bases). DNA for the CDR3: TGTGCCAGCAGCCAACGACGACAGTTATATGAAGCTTTCTTT. Residues: CASSQRRQLYEAFF.